This T cell receptor (beta chain) emerged from a study of T cell repertoires in cytomegalovirus infection. Study background: Public signatures in TCR beta pointed to CMV infection and matching HLA type. Study-wide points: Predominance within the ex vivo response was attributable to HLA-C-restricted CMV-specific TCR beta clonotypes.

The CDR3 consists of 15 residues. Trimming cost V 6 bases and J 10 bases; bases outside gene matches: 12. In TCRdb, the reads were re-called with MiXCR into one record per CDR3 protein. The repertoire holds 830,000 or so distinct CDR3 sequences, with less than 35% as singletons. With regard to this clonotype: Its antigen is not known.

The source was cultured CD8+ T cells from PBMCs, collected from culture after CMV antigen stimulation. The source of this sequence is a human donor in good health (CMV status not recorded). Some clones in this sample may be carry-over from other donors' samples. This chain joins TRBV12-3 or TRBV12-4 and TRBJ2-1; 10 bases line up with TRBD2. The CDR3 loop reads CASSAGTSDYSEQFF. CDR3 nucleotides: TGTGCCAGCAGCGCCGGGACTAGCGATTATTCGGAGCAGTTCTTC.